This T cell receptor (beta chain) was sequenced in a study of T cell responses to AZD1222 COVID-19 vaccine. Study-wide context: Second-dose schedules of about 4 or about 12 weeks were combined.

TCRdb's copy holds only in-frame clones and misses some; the assay was immunoSEQ multiplex PCR. The sample has about 130,000 clones; 93% are singletons. Study-wide points: Most donors were white British and more were female, and clonal diversity was possibly underestimated.

Concerning this clone itself: The antigen is unknown.

The CDR3 totals 14 residues. V was clipped by 3 bases and J by 1 base, with 12 bases between them. Germline CDR1 is DFQATT and CDR2 is SNEGSKA (reference sequence). The material was peripheral blood, obtained on day 0 of AZD1222 vaccination. The chain is built from TRBV20-1 and TRBJ2-5, with D possibly being TRBD2 (5 bases). The source of this sequence is an adult in good health. This CDR3 reads CSASSASLQETQYF. CDR3 coding DNA: TGCAGTGCTAGTTCGGCTAGCCTCCAAGAGACCCAGTACTTC.